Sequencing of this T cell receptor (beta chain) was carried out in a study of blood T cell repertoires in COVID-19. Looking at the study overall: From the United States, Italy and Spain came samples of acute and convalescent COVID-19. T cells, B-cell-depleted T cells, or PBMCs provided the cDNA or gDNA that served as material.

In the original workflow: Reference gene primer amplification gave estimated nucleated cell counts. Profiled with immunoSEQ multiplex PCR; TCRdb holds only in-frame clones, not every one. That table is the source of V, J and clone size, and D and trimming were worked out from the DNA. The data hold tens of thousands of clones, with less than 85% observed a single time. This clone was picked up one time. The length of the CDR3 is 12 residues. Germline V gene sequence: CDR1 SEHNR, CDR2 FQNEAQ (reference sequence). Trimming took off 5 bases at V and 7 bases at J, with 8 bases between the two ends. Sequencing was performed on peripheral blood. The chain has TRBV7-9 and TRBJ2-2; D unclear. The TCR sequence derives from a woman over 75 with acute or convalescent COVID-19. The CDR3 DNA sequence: TGTGCCAGCAGCCCCCCTAGCGGGGAGCTGTTTTTT. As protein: CASSPPSGELFF.